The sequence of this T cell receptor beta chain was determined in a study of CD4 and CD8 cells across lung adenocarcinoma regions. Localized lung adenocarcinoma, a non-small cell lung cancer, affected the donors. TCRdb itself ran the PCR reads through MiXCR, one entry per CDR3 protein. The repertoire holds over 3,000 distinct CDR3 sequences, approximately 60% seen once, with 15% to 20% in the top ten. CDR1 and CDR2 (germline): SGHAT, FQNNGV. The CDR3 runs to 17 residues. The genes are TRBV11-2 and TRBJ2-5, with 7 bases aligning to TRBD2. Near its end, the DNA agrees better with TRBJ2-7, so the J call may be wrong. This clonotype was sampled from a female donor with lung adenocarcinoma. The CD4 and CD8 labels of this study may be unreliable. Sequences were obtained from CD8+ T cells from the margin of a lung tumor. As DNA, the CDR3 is TGTGCCAGCAGCTTAACCCCCGGGGAGGGGAGGGCCTACGAGCAGTACTTC. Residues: CASSLTPGEGRAYEQYF.